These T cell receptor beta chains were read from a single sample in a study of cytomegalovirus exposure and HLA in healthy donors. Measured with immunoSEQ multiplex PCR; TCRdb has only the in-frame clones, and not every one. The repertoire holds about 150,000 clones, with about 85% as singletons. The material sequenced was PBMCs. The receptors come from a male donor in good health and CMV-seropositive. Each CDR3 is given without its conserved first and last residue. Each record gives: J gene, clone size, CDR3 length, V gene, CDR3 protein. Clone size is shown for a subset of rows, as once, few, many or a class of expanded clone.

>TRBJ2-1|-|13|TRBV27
ASRLLAGGINEQF
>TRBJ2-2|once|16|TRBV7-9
ASSFSQLAGDHTGELF
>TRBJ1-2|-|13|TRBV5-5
ASSLDPGFNYGYT
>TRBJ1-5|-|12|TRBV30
AWSVGVSHQPQH
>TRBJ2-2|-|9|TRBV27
ASSLSGELF
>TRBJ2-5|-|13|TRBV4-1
ASSPPPGPRGTQY
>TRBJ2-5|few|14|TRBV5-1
ASSVGTSGRQETQY
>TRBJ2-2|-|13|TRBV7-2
ASSLGQVNTGELF
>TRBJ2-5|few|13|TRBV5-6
ASSSGLAGVGEQY
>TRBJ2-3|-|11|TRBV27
ASSARTSPTQY
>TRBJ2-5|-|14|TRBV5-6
ASSFLSGSSQETQY
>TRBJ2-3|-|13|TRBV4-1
ASSQVTGPMNTQY
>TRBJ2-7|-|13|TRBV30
AWSVGPRLASEQY
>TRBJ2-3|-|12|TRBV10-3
AISRTASTDTQY
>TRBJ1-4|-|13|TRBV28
ASSPFDRDSEKLF
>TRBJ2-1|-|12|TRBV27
ASSSGLVLPQEF
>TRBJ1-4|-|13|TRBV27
ASSPRGGVLKKLF
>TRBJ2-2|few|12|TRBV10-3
AMGQALNTGELF
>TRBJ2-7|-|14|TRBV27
ASSLTKGLVSYEQY
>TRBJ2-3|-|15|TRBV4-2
ASSQGLRTSFADTQY
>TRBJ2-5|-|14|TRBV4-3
ASSQDPNSLVETQY
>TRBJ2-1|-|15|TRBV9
ASSVATGGRAGNEQF
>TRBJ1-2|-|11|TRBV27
ASSLEQNYGYT
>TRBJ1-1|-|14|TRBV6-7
ASSLGQGRGNTEAF
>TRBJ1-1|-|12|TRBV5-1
ASSLGTGRTEAF
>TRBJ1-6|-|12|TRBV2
ASSATGGNSPLH
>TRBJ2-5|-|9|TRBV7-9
AADSEETQY